The 21 T cell receptor beta chains reported below all come from one sample, sequenced in a study of blood T cell repertoires in COVID-19. Sequencing used immunoSEQ multiplex PCR; TCRdb keeps in-frame clones, though not all of them. Of around 70,000 clones listed, roughly 90% were seen once; the top ten hold under 1.5%. The sample comprised peripheral blood. Every receptor here comes from a man aged 45-65 years with acute or convalescent COVID-19.

The V gene is TRBV19, the J gene TRBJ1-3, with D uncertain. The CDR3 totals 14 residues. V was cut by 3 bases and J by 0 bases, with 6 bases left in between. The germline CDR1 and CDR2 sequences are LNHDA and SQIVND (reference sequence). The CDR3, as DNA: TGTGCCAGTAGTATTACCGGCTCTGGAAACACCATATATTTT. It is translated as CASSITGSGNTIYF.

The chain employs TRBV5-4 and TRBJ1-2, with D unclear. In germline, CDR1 is SGHNT, CDR2 YYREEE (reference sequence). Trimming left V 4 bases short and J 7 bases short, with 14 bases between. This CDR3 has 13 amino acids. The CDR3 is CASSMTTGTGYTF. The CDR3 DNA sequence: TGTGCCAGCAGCATGACAACTGGTACTGGCTACACCTTC.

The rearrangement links TRBV18 to TRBJ2-5, with D unresolved. From germline, CDR1 is KGHSH and CDR2 LQKENI. With 5 bases removed from V and 1 base from J, the gap between germline ends came to 14 bases. This CDR3 contains 15 residues. The CDR3 reads CASSDVTTAQETQYF. In DNA, the CDR3 is TGTGCCAGCTCAGACGTGACAACGGCCCAAGAGACCCAGTACTTC.

CDR3 in DNA: TGTGCCAGCAGCCAAGTAGCCTCTGGAAACACCATATATTTT. Residues: CASSQVASGNTIYF. The chain has TRBV6-6 and TRBJ1-3; D is undetermined. Germline V gene sequence: CDR1 MNHNY, CDR2 SVGAGI (reference sequence). Trimming removed 6 bases from V and 0 bases from J, with 9 bases in between. The CDR3 is 14 amino acids.

The rearrangement joins TRBV28 to TRBJ2-7; possible D gene TRBD2, 6 bases. The V gene lost 3 bases and the J gene lost 1 base, with 10 bases spanning the gap. CDR3 length: 14 residues. Germline CDR1 is MDHEN and CDR2 is SYDVKM. CDR3: CASSLGGTSYEQYF. The CDR3, as DNA: TGTGCCAGCAGTTTGGGCGGGACTTCCTACGAGCAGTACTTC. Based on the CDR3 plus reference TRBV28 and TRBJ2-7, the full variable domain is DVKVTQSSRYLVKRTGEKVFLECVQDMDHENMFWYRQDPGLGLRLIYFSYDVKMKEKGDIPEGYSVSREKKERFSLILESASTNQTSMYLCASSLGGTSYEQYFGPGTRLTVT.

This chain connects TRBV11-2 to TRBJ2-7; D call uncertain. This CDR3 has 12 amino acids. V dropped 4 bases and J dropped 0 bases, with 4 bases sitting between them. Germline CDR1 is SGHAT and CDR2 is FQNNGV. CDR3 residues: CASSSSSYEQYV. CDR3 nucleotides: TGTGCCAGCAGCTCCAGCTCCTACGAGCAGTACGTC.

The J gene is TRBJ1-4, the V gene TRBV27; TRBD1 is a possible D gene (6 bases). The CDR3 spans 17 residues. Per the germline V gene, CDR1 is MNHEY and CDR2 is SMNVEV (reference sequence). V was trimmed by 5 bases and J by 2 bases, leaving 18 bases between them. The CDR3 here is CASSRTGRGLTNEKLFF. The CDR3 DNA reads TGTGCCAGCAGTCGAACAGGGAGGGGACTTACTAATGAAAAACTGTTTTTT.

The chain employs TRBV6-6 and TRBJ1-3; 8 bases align to TRBD1. Germline assignment: CDR1 MNHNY and CDR2 SVGAGI (reference sequence). The CDR3 runs 15 residues. Germline trimming cut 0 bases from V and 4 bases from J; bases unmatched to any gene: 2. CDR3 protein: CASSYSDRAGNTIYF. The CDR3, as DNA: TGTGCCAGCAGTTACTCGGACAGGGCAGGAAACACCATATATTTT.

The chain uses TRBV25-1 and TRBJ1-6; D call uncertain. V was shortened by 4 bases and J by 9 bases, with 4 bases between the two germline ends. In germline, CDR1 is MGHDK, CDR2 SYGVNS. This CDR3 has 11 amino acids. CDR3 region: CASSGGSPLHF. CDR3 nucleotides: TGTGCCAGCAGTGGAGGTTCACCCCTCCACTTT.

The rearrangement links TRBV7-9 to TRBJ2-2; 8 nucleotides line up with TRBD2. This CDR3 contains 16 residues. V was clipped by 1 base and J by 5 bases; unmatched bases: 6. Germline CDR1 reads SEHNR; CDR2 reads FQNEAQ (reference sequence). The CDR3 nucleotides are TGTGCCAGCAGCTTAGGGAGCGGGAGCTTAACCGGGGAGCTGTTTTTT. Its protein product is CASSLGSGSLTGELFF.

The J gene is TRBJ2-1, the V gene TRBV6-2 or TRBV6-3; TRBD2 matches at 9 bases. Trimming at V came to 4 bases and at J to 0 bases, leaving 7 bases not matched to a gene. The germline gives CDR1 MNHEY, CDR2 SVGEGT. The length of the CDR3 is 17 residues. The CDR3 protein is CASSLGRGGRSYNEQFF. DNA of the CDR3: TGTGCCAGCAGTTTGGGGCGGGGGGGCCGCTCCTACAATGAGCAGTTCTTC.

The chain uses TRBV6-5 and TRBJ2-7; D unresolved. Trimming took 8 bases from V and 0 from J, leaving 14 bases between them. In germline, CDR1 is MNHEY, CDR2 SVGAGI. This CDR3 has 14 amino acids. CDR3 DNA: TGTGCCAGCGCCCCACGAGGTCGCTCCTACGAGCAGTACGTC. Residues: CASAPRGRSYEQYV.

J is TRBJ1-2 and V is TRBV7-9, with TRBD1 as a possible D gene (6 bases). The V and J ends lost 5 bases and 3 bases respectively, with 25 bases between them. In germline, CDR1 is SEHNR, CDR2 FQNEAQ (reference sequence). The CDR3 is 18 amino acids. This chain's CDR3 is CASSPPLGGMDYDYGYTF. CDR3 sequence (DNA): TGTGCCAGCAGCCCGCCATTAGGGGGTATGGATTACGACTATGGCTACACCTTC.

The CDR3 is CASSQEGDRVNTEAFF. CDR3 nucleotide sequence: TGTGCCAGCAGCCAAGAGGGGGACAGGGTGAACACTGAAGCTTTCTTT. This chain uses TRBV3-1 (or the pseudogene TRBV3-2) with TRBJ1-1; TRBD1 aligns across 9 bases. This CDR3 region has 16 residues. The V segment lost 0 bases and the J segment 0 bases; nucleotides outside the gene matches: 2. Germline V gene sequence: CDR1 LGHDT, CDR2 YNNKEL (reference sequence).

The chain combines TRBV6-6 with TRBJ1-2; 7 nucleotides match TRBD1. V shed 5 bases, J shed 0 bases, and the junction held 9 bases outside the gene matches. Germline V CDR1 and CDR2: MNHNY, SVGAGI (reference sequence). The CDR3 contains 16 residues. The DNA of the CDR3 is TGTGCCAGCAGTCCTCCTCTGGACAGGCCTAACTATGGCTACACCTTC. Protein sequence: CASSPPLDRPNYGYTF.

This clone was recorded once. The gene calls are TRBV19 and TRBJ1-2; 8 bases agree with TRBD1. V was pared by 4 bases and J by 7 bases, with 11 bases of the junction left unmatched. The germline V gene has CDR1 LNHDA and CDR2 SQIVND (reference sequence). The CDR3 is 15 amino acids. The CDR3 protein is CASSTRTGKEGGYTF. The CDR3 DNA sequence: TGTGCCAGTAGTACCCGGACAGGGAAGGAGGGTGGCTACACCTTC.

The chain couples TRBV29-1 to TRBJ1-1; unclear D gene. V was pared by 7 bases and J by 3 bases, with 15 bases between. In germline, CDR1 is SQVTM, CDR2 ANQGSEA. The CDR3 has 13 residues. In nucleotides, the CDR3 is TGCAGCGCGGACCCCCAGAGGCACACTGAAGCTTTCTTT. Amino acids: CSADPQRHTEAFF.

This clone was seen only a few times. V gene TRBV7-9 combines with J gene TRBJ1-1; TRBD1 might be the D (5 bases). The germline CDR1 and CDR2 sequences are SEHNR and FQNEAQ (reference sequence). There are 12 residues in the CDR3. Trimming shortened V by 11 bases and J by 2 bases, and 12 bases separated the two germline ends. The CDR3 region has the DNA TGTGCCGGGGGGAGGATAAACACTGAAGCTTTCTTT. As protein: CAGGRINTEAFF.

V usage is TRBV10-3 and J usage is TRBJ1-2, with D perhaps matching TRBD1 (5 bases). The germline gives CDR1 ENHRY, CDR2 SYGVKD. Trimming stripped 4 bases from V and 6 bases from J, with 9 bases between. The CDR3 loop spans 12 amino acids. The CDR3 protein is CAISAKTDGYTF. CDR3 DNA: TGTGCCATCAGTGCAAAGACAGATGGCTACACCTTC.

This chain uses TRBV6-1 with TRBJ1-2; D is undetermined. In germline, CDR1 is MNHNS, CDR2 SASEGT. V was cut by 2 bases and J by 6 bases, with 16 bases left in between. The length of the CDR3 is 15 residues. CDR3 sequence: CASSESSGLGNGYTF. Here the CDR3 DNA reads TGTGCCAGCAGTGAATCTAGTGGCCTAGGCAATGGCTACACCTTC.

The chain recombines TRBV7-8 with TRBJ1-5, with no clear D. V lost 0 bases and J lost 2, with 11 bases in between. Germline V gene lookup returns CDR1 SGHVS and CDR2 FQNEAQ. CDR3 length equals 16 residues. CDR3 residues: CASSLAPWRGNQPQHF. CDR3 nucleotides: TGTGCCAGCAGCTTAGCCCCATGGAGGGGCAATCAGCCCCAGCATTTT.